The TCR beta chain described here comes from a study of shared clonotypes between healthy human individuals. Some 30,000 T cell genomes, or 200 ng DNA, went into the sorted-subset replicate PCRs. Repertoires were generated with immunoSEQ multiplex PCR, while TCRdb's copy carries only in-frame clones and drops some. The top ten hold about 1.1% of the sample, which has around 2,000,000 clones, about 95% seen once. Naive CD8 cells comprised CD45RO-negative, CCR7-positively selected cells, excluding terminally differentiated effector memory CD45RA+ cells. The V end was cut by 2 bases, the J end by 4 bases, with 15 bases between. In germline, CDR1 is SGHAT, CDR2 FQNNGV. The CDR3 has 16 amino acids.

The sequenced material came from naive CD8+ T cells sorted from blood. The clonotype comes from a man aged 18 to 29 in good health. This chain joins TRBV11-2 and TRBJ2-1, with D maybe TRBD1 (6 bases). CDR3 coding DNA: TGTGCCAGCAGCTTACTGGACAGTCCCGTTTACAATGAGCAGTTCTTC. Encoded protein: CASSLLDSPVYNEQFF.